Here is one T cell receptor (beta chain) with its context. Assay: immunoSEQ multiplex PCR; the TCRdb copy retains only in-frame clones and omits some. Of around 160,000 clones in the sample, about 88% are singletons; the top ten hold approximately 4.8%. This specimen comes from a study of lymphopenia after photon versus proton radiotherapy. J was trimmed by 2 bases and V by 1 base; bases with no gene match: 8. This CDR3 spans 16 amino acids. The germline V gene has CDR1 GTSNPN and CDR2 SVGIG (reference sequence). Sequenced material: peripheral blood, taken from a patient treated with photon-based radiotherapy. This TCR derives from a man aged 50-59 years with gastric cancer. V usage is TRBV30 and J usage is TRBJ1-3, with 7 bases that match TRBD1. The chain's CDR3 is CAWSEPTGIAGNTIYF. The DNA for the CDR3 is TGTGCCTGGAGTGAACCGACAGGGATCGCTGGAAACACCATATATTTT.